The text below deals with one T cell receptor (beta chain). Original processing notes: The authors estimated nucleated cell counts from reference gene primer amplification. Sequenced by immunoSEQ multiplex PCR; TCRdb stores in-frame clones only, minus some. The V and J calls and clone size are taken from that table; D and trimming were inferred from the DNA. The table records about 90,000 clones, around 86% of them present only once. The CDR3 contains 11 residues. Trimming cost V 8 bases and J 4 bases, with 6 bases left between them. Germline-derived CDR1 and CDR2 are MNHEY and SVGAGI. This sample is part of a study of blood T cell repertoires in COVID-19. On the study more broadly: Samples came from the United States, Italy and Spain, spanning acute and convalescent COVID-19.

The chain couples TRBV6-5 to TRBJ1-5; no reliable D call. Input material: peripheral blood. The receptor comes from a woman aged 70-85 years with acute or convalescent COVID-19. The CDR3 DNA sequence: TGTGCCAGCGGAGTGAATCAGCCCCAGCATTTT. The encoded protein is CASGVNQPQHF.